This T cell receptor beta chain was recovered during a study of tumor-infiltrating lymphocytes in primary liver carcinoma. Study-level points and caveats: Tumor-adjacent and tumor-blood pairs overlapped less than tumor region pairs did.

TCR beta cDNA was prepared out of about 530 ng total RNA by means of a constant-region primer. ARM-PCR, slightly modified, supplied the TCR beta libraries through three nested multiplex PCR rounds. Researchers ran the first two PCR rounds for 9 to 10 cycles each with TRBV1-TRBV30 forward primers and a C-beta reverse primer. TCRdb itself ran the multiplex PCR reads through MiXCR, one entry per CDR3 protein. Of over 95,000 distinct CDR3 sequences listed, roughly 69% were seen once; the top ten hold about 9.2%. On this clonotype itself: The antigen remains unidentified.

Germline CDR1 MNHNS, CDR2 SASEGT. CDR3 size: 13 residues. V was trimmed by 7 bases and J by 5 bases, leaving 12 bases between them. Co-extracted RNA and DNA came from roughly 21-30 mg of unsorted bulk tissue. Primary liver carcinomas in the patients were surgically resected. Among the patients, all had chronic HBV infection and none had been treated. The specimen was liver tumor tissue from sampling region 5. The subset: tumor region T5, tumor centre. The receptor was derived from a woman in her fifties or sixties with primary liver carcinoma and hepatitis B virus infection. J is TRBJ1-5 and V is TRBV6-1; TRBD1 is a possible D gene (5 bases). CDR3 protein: CASTGRDDQPQHF. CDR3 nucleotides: TGTGCCAGCACGGGACGGGATGATCAGCCCCAGCATTTT.